These T cell receptor beta chains were read from a single sample in a study of graft-versus-host responses after intestinal transplantation. For these TCRs, the target antigens are not known. TCRdb's table, derived via immunoSEQ multiplex PCR, lists solely in-frame clones and lacks some. Among over 100,000 clones listed, 90% to 95% were seen once. Sequences were derived from unstimulated CD4+ T cells sorted from spleen or lymph node cells, sampled before transplant. The receptors shown here come from a human donor who was the organ donor for an intestinal transplant. The CDR3 runs from the conserved cysteine through the conserved F or W. D genes are given only for firm matches. The size field is filled for only some rows; it gives once, few, many or a size class.

d_gene: TRBD1
v_gene: TRBV30
j_gene: TRBJ2-5
abundance: -
CDR3aa: CAWSQGALQETQYF
CDR3nt: TGTGCCTGGAGTCAGGGGGCCTTACAAGAGACCCAGTACTTC

d_gene: TRBD2
v_gene: TRBV2
j_gene: TRBJ2-7
abundance: -
CDR3aa: CASSGRERERSEQYF
CDR3nt: TGTGCCAGCAGTGGCAGGGAGCGGGAGCGGAGCGAGCAGTACTTC

d_gene: -
v_gene: TRBV6-1
j_gene: TRBJ2-3
abundance: -
CDR3aa: CASGRGTDTQYF
CDR3nt: TGTGCCAGCGGTAGGGGAACAGATACGCAGTATTTT

d_gene: -
v_gene: TRBV9
j_gene: TRBJ2-3
abundance: -
CDR3aa: CASSVEVERDTQYF
CDR3nt: TGTGCCAGCAGCGTAGAAGTTGAGCGCGATACGCAGTATTTT

d_gene: -
v_gene: TRBV15
j_gene: TRBJ1-5
abundance: -
CDR3aa: CATSRDLSGGNQPQHF
CDR3nt: TGTGCCACCAGCAGAGATCTGTCAGGGGGCAATCAGCCCCAGCATTTT

d_gene: -
v_gene: TRBV28
j_gene: TRBJ1-5
abundance: -
CDR3aa: CASSRRVVTRRGSNQPQHF
CDR3nt: TGTGCCAGCAGCCGCAGGGTAGTTACCCGGCGAGGAAGCAATCAGCCCCAGCATTTT

d_gene: -
v_gene: TRBV6-5
j_gene: TRBJ1-3
abundance: few
CDR3aa: CATGRLSSGNTIYF
CDR3nt: TGTGCCACGGGAAGGCTCAGCTCTGGAAACACCATATATTTT

d_gene: TRBD2
v_gene: TRBV7-2
j_gene: TRBJ2-1
abundance: once
CDR3aa: CASSLTSGRAVNEQFF
CDR3nt: TGTGCCAGCAGCTTAACTAGCGGGAGGGCAGTCAATGAGCAGTTCTTC

d_gene: TRBD2
v_gene: TRBV6-5
j_gene: TRBJ2-7
abundance: -
CDR3aa: CASTSSGRWEQYF
CDR3nt: TGTGCCAGCACCTCTAGCGGGAGGTGGGAGCAGTACTTC

d_gene: -
v_gene: TRBV20-1
j_gene: TRBJ2-2
abundance: -
CDR3aa: CSARYTGELFF
CDR3nt: TGCAGTGCTAGATACACCGGGGAGCTGTTTTTT

d_gene: TRBD2
v_gene: TRBV7-2
j_gene: TRBJ2-1
abundance: once
CDR3aa: CASRLTSGSYNEQFF
CDR3nt: TGTGCCAGCAGACTTACTAGCGGATCCTACAATGAGCAGTTCTTC

d_gene: -
v_gene: TRBV6-5
j_gene: TRBJ2-5
abundance: -
CDR3aa: CASSYRYQETQYF
CDR3nt: TGTGCCAGCAGCTACAGGTACCAAGAGACCCAGTACTTC

d_gene: -
v_gene: TRBV2
j_gene: TRBJ2-7
abundance: -
CDR3aa: CASRDFYEQYF
CDR3nt: TGTGCCAGCAGGGACTTCTACGAGCAGTACTTC

d_gene: TRBD2
v_gene: TRBV7-2
j_gene: TRBJ2-7
abundance: -
CDR3aa: CASSLRTSGYEQYF
CDR3nt: TGTGCCAGCAGCTTACGTACTAGCGGCTACGAGCAGTACTTC

d_gene: TRBD1
v_gene: TRBV6-1
j_gene: TRBJ2-7
abundance: -
CDR3aa: CASSKRQGYEQYF
CDR3nt: TGTGCCAGCAGTAAACGACAGGGCTACGAGCAGTACTTC

d_gene: TRBD2
v_gene: TRBV2
j_gene: TRBJ2-7
abundance: -
CDR3aa: CASSPLAGAAYEQYF
CDR3nt: TGTGCCAGCAGTCCCCTAGCGGGGGCGGCTTACGAGCAGTACTTC

d_gene: -
v_gene: TRBV11-1
j_gene: TRBJ2-3
abundance: -
CDR3aa: CASSFGGVTDTQYF
CDR3nt: TGTGCCAGCAGCTTTGGCGGGGTCACAGATACGCAGTATTTT

d_gene: -
v_gene: TRBV19
j_gene: TRBJ1-5
abundance: -
CDR3aa: CASSIPGVRQPQHF
CDR3nt: TGTGCCAGTAGTATTCCTGGGGTTCGTCAGCCCCAGCATTTT

d_gene: -
v_gene: TRBV2
j_gene: TRBJ1-5
abundance: -
CDR3aa: CASTEGRNQPQHF
CDR3nt: TGTGCCAGCACGGAGGGGAGGAATCAGCCCCAGCATTTT

d_gene: TRBD1
v_gene: TRBV5-8
j_gene: TRBJ2-7
abundance: -
CDR3aa: CASSRGQGKIEQYF
CDR3nt: TGTGCCAGCAGCCGAGGACAGGGGAAGATCGAGCAGTACTTC

d_gene: TRBD2
v_gene: TRBV7-2
j_gene: TRBJ2-7
abundance: -
CDR3aa: CAGSLRGSAGYEQYF
CDR3nt: TGTGCCGGCAGCTTACGCGGGAGCGCCGGTTACGAGCAGTACTTC

d_gene: -
v_gene: TRBV6-1
j_gene: TRBJ1-2
abundance: -
CDR3aa: CASSGSIMNYGYTF
CDR3nt: TGTGCCAGCAGTGGTAGCATTATGAACTATGGCTACACCTTC

d_gene: TRBD1
v_gene: TRBV5-4
j_gene: TRBJ1-2
abundance: -
CDR3aa: CASTIGDRVIGYTF
CDR3nt: TGTGCCAGCACCATTGGGGACAGGGTTATTGGCTACACCTTC

d_gene: -
v_gene: TRBV5-1
j_gene: TRBJ1-2
abundance: once
CDR3aa: CASSFPTESSGYTF
CDR3nt: TGCGCCAGCAGCTTCCCGACGGAGAGTTCCGGCTACACCTTC